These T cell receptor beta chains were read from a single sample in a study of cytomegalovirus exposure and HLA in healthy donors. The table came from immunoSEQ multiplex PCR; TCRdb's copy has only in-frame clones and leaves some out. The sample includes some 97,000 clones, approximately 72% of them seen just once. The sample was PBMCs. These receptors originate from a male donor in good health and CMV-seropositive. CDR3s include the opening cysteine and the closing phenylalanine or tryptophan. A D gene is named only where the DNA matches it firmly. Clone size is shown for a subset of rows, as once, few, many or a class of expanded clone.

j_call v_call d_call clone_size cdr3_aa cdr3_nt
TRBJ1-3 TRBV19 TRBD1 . CASSKDRGPGNTIYF TGTGCCAGTAGCAAGGACAGGGGGCCTGGAAACACCATATATTTT
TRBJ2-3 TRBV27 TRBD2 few CASKNSGGVPDTQYF TGTGCCAGCAAAAATAGCGGGGGGGTCCCAGATACGCAGTATTTT
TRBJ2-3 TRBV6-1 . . CASSEGARDTQYF TGTGCCAGCAGTGAAGGGGCCCGCGATACGCAGTATTTT
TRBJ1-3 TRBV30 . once CAWGGGFSGNTIYF TGTGCCTGGGGGGGCGGGTTCTCTGGAAACACCATATATTTT
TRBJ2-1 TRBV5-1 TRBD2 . CASSSSGGGYNEQFF TGCGCCAGCAGCAGTAGCGGGGGAGGGTACAATGAGCAGTTCTTC
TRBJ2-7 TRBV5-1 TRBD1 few CASSLLLGRTGNYEQYF TGCGCCAGCAGCTTGCTTCTCGGCCGGACAGGGAACTACGAGCAGTACTTC
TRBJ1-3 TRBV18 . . CASSPRGMGNTIYF TGTGCCAGCTCACCAAGGGGAATGGGCAACACCATATATTTT
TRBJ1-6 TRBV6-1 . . CASSEVRGSSYNSPLHF TGTGCCAGCAGTGAAGTAAGGGGGAGCTCCTATAATTCACCCCTCCACTTT
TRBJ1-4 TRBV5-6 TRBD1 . CASSWGQGDEKLFF TGTGCCAGCAGCTGGGGACAGGGGGATGAAAAACTGTTTTTT
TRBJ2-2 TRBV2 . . CASNPQGTLPGELFF TGTGCCAGCAACCCACAGGGAACCCTTCCCGGGGAGCTGTTTTTT
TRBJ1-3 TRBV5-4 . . CASSPGSVGNTIYF TGTGCCAGCAGCCCCGGGTCGGTCGGAAACACCATATATTTT
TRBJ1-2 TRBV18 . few CASSLDRNYGYTF TGTGCCAGCTCACTTGACAGAAACTATGGCTACACCTTC
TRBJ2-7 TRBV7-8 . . CASSLAGGYEQYF TGTGCCAGCAGCTTAGCCGGGGGCTACGAGCAGTACTTC
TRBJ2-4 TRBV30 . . CAWRGTLLQYF TGTGCCTGGAGAGGGACACTACTTCAGTACTTC
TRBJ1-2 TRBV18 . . CASSPDQSSSGYTF TGTGCCAGCTCACCTGACCAGTCTTCTAGTGGCTACACCTTC
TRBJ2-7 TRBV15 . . CATSRDKPGTSLSYEQYF TGTGCCACCAGCAGAGATAAACCCGGGACATCTCTCTCCTACGAGCAGTACTTC
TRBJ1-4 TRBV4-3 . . CASSQDGGGRARKLFF TGCGCCAGCAGCCAAGATGGGGGGGGACGGGCGCGAAAACTGTTTTTT
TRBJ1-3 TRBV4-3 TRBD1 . CASSSGQRDGNTIYF TGCGCCAGCAGCTCGGGACAGAGAGATGGAAACACCATATATTTT
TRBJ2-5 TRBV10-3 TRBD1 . CAITIADRGEKFQTQYF TGTGCCATCACCATTGCAGACAGGGGCGAGAAGTTTCAGACCCAGTACTTC
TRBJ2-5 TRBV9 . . CASSRGFQETQYF TGTGCCAGCAGCAGGGGATTCCAAGAGACCCAGTACTTC
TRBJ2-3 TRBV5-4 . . CASSLRESTDTQYF TGTGCCAGCAGCTTGCGGGAAAGCACAGATACGCAGTATTTT
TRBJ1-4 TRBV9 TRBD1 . CASSVATGNEKLFF TGTGCCAGCAGCGTAGCGACAGGGAATGAAAAACTGTTTTTT
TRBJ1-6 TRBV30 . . CAWSLGEGSPLHF TGTGCCTGGAGTCTCGGGGAGGGCTCACCCCTCCACTTT
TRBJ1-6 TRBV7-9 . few CASSARLLTSPLHF TGTGCCAGCAGCGCTAGACTATTAACCTCACCCCTCCACTTT
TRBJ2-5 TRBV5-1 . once CASSLAQGKETQYF TGCGCCAGCAGCTTGGCGCAGGGGAAAGAGACCCAGTACTTC
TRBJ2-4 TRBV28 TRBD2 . CASSLRAGGDIQYF TGTGCCAGCAGTTTACGGGCGGGGGGCGACATTCAGTACTTC
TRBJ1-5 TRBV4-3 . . CASSQESGNQPQHF TGCGCCAGCAGCCAAGAGTCGGGGAATCAGCCCCAGCATTTT
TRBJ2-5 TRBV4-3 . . CASSQNVGGSAQYF TGCGCCAGCAGCCAGAACGTAGGGGGATCGGCCCAGTACTTC
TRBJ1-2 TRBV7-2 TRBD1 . CASSPDREIGYTF TGTGCCAGCAGCCCGGACAGGGAGATAGGCTACACCTTC
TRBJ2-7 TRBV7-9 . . CASSSTSYEQYF TGTGCCAGCAGCTCGACTAGTTACGAGCAGTACTTC
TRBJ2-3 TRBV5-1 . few CASSWGDDKDDTQYF TGCGCCAGCAGCTGGGGGGACGACAAGGACGATACGCAGTATTTT
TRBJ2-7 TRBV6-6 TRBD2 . CASSLLAGVGYEQYF TGTGCCAGCAGTCTTCTAGCGGGGGTTGGCTACGAGCAGTACTTC
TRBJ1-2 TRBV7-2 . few CASSPQVLDRRWAGYTF TGTGCCAGCAGCCCCCAGGTGCTCGACCGCCGTTGGGCGGGCTACACCTTC
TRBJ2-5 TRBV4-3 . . CASSQDGGLQETQYF TGCGCCAGCAGCCAAGATGGAGGGTTGCAAGAGACCCAGTACTTC
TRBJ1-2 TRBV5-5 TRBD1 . CASSKGQGLPYGYTF TGTGCCAGCAGCAAGGGACAGGGGTTACCCTATGGCTACACCTTC
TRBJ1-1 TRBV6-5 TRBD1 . CASSQSTGFTEAFF TGTGCCAGCAGCCAATCGACAGGGTTCACTGAAGCTTTCTTT
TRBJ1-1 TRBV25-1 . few CASSETWNTEAFF TGTGCCAGCAGTGAAACATGGAACACTGAAGCTTTCTTT